This TCR beta chain was identified in a study of cytomegalovirus exposure and HLA in healthy donors. For this clone: The target antigen is unknown.

Germline CDR1 MNHNY, CDR2 SVGAGI (reference sequence). With 5 bases clipped from V and 10 bases from J, the junction kept 5 bases outside the gene matches. The CDR3 loop spans 14 amino acids. Notes on the study in general: As a later analysis revealed, the rate of TCR association differed by HLA locus, with DRB1 most and HLA-C fewest. Earlier analysis looked at TCR beta V segments, and most were productive about 87% or about 30% of the time.

Primers: 60 Vbeta forward and 13 Jbeta reverse. Clones were read by immunoSEQ multiplex PCR, and TCRdb kept only the in-frame ones, dropping some. The table has 110,000 to 150,000 clones, over 70% seen once. This receptor was taken from a man between 40 and 49 years old in good health and CMV-seronegative. The sample comprised PBMCs. This chain connects TRBV6-6 to TRBJ1-4, with 12 bases lining up with TRBD1. In nucleotides, the CDR3 is TGTGCCAGCAGTGGGACAGGGGGCCAGCCAAAACTGTTTTTT. Translated, it gives CASSGTGGQPKLFF.